The T cell receptor (beta chain) described here comes from a study of cytomegalovirus exposure and HLA in healthy donors. Findings and limits, study-wide: Follow-up analysis later connected one missense variant in DCLRE1C with trimming of TCR beta V- and J-genes.

The table lists this clone with a few counts. Its antigen is unknown. Primers: 60 Vbeta forward and 13 Jbeta reverse. Assay: immunoSEQ multiplex PCR; the TCRdb copy retains only in-frame clones and omits some. Seen here are about 120,000 clones, about 78% observed once, and the top ten hold roughly 12%. At collection, donors were nominally healthy, but unrecorded immune exposures were probable. The CDR3 consists of 16 residues. V was cut by 4 bases and J by 5 bases, with 18 bases left in between. Germline CDR1 and CDR2: SGDLS and YYNGEE. V is TRBV9 and J is TRBJ1-4; TRBD1 is a possible D gene (5 bases). The sample comprised PBMCs. The TCR sequence derives from a woman aged 35 to 49 in good health and CMV-seropositive. CDR3 bases: TGTGCCAGCAGCCCCCAGGGATCGGTCCCAAATGAAAAACTGTTTTTT. This gives the protein CASSPQGSVPNEKLFF.